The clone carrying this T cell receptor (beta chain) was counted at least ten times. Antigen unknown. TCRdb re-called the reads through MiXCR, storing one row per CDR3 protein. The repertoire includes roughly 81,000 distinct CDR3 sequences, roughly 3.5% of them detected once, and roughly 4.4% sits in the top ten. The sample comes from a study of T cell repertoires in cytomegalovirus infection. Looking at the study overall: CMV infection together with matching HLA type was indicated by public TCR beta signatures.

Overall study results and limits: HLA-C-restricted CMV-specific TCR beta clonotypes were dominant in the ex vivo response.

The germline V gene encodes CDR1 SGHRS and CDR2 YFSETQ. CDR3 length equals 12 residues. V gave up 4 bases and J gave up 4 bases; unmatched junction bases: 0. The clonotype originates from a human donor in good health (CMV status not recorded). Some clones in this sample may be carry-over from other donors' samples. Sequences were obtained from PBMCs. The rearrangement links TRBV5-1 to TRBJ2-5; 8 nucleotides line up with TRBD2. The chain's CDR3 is CASSREGETQYF. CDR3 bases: TGCGCCAGCAGCCGGGAGGGAGAGACCCAGTACTTC.